Listed below are T cell receptor beta chains from one sample, sequenced in a study of T cells in Graves' hyperthyroidism and ophthalmopathy. Each CDR3 protein gets one entry after TCRdb re-called the multiplex PCR reads with MiXCR. The sample consists of hundreds of thousands of distinct CDR3 sequences, 16% of them appearing once. Sequencing input: blood. All receptors derive from a woman aged 18-29 years with Graves' hyperthyroidism. Each CDR3 is given with its conserved first and last residue. The order of the fields is J gene, V gene, CDR3 protein.

>TRBJ2-1|TRBV11-2
CASSLVTAGDWGEQFF
>TRBJ2-1|TRBV20-1
CSAGPRGHNYNEQFF
>TRBJ2-7|TRBV28
CASSSPGPPPYEQYF
>TRBJ2-7|TRBV4-1
CASSQATLRADEQYF
>TRBJ1-1|TRBV5-1
CASSLLSTGLDTEAFF
>TRBJ2-7|TRBV6-2/TRBV6-3
CASSYSRQGMHEQYF
>TRBJ2-6|TRBV27
CASSPFRVSGANVLTF
>TRBJ1-1|TRBV27
CASRFRENTEAFF
>TRBJ1-5|TRBV6-1
CASSETRGQPQHF
>TRBJ2-7|TRBV20-1
CSARVDRSSYEQYF
>TRBJ1-3|TRBV20-1
CSATGRRLSGNTIYF
>TRBJ2-1|TRBV27
CASSYSTLYNEQFF
>TRBJ2-5|TRBV29-1
CSVTPGQYSETQYF
>TRBJ2-5|TRBV24-1
CATSGGETQYF
>TRBJ1-1|TRBV9
CASSIHPNVNTEAFF
>TRBJ1-1|TRBV4-3
CASSRDAGLVNTEAFF
>TRBJ2-7|TRBV20-1
CSARDFDFYEQYF
>TRBJ1-1|TRBV5-1
CASTQLQGAGAEAFF
>TRBJ2-5|TRBV6-2/TRBV6-3
CASVRAGYLRTQYF
>TRBJ1-4|TRBV28
CASSRGLTPNEKLFF
>TRBJ2-1|TRBV7-2
CASSYNRVDEQFF
>TRBJ1-6|TRBV20-1
CSARDPGQGASPLHF
>TRBJ1-4|TRBV5-1
CTSSHQRRGPNEKLFF
>TRBJ1-2|TRBV5-4
CASGREGAEKYGYTF
>TRBJ2-5|TRBV10-3
CAISKPDRGSQETQYF
>TRBJ2-1|TRBV20-1
CSASFVNEQFF
>TRBJ2-3|TRBV6-4
CASSLGLAPSTDTQYF
>TRBJ1-2|TRBV5-6
CASRGTGYGSTF
>TRBJ1-5|TRBV27
CASAGKGGPNQPQHF
>TRBJ2-7|TRBV3-1
CASSQAQTELYEQYF
>TRBJ1-1|TRBV5-1
CASKGDRENTEAFF
>TRBJ2-7|TRBV30
CAWKLSYEQYF
>TRBJ2-2|TRBV10-3
CAISEAGWELFF
>TRBJ2-5|TRBV6-1
CASSELFGETQYF
>TRBJ1-5|TRBV27
CASSRQGSQPQHF
>TRBJ1-5|TRBV6-1
CASRLWFEDNQPQHF
>TRBJ2-2|TRBV24-1
CATSDISGRKTGELFF
>TRBJ2-1|TRBV7-8
CASSEPLWEGTYNEQFF
>TRBJ2-7|TRBV9
CASSVEAGGSYEQYF
>TRBJ2-1|TRBV6-2/TRBV6-3
CASRDGLAGDKGGNEQFF
>TRBJ1-5|TRBV28
CASSLEFPQPQHF
>TRBJ1-4|TRBV4-2
CASKQGNEKLFF
>TRBJ1-5|TRBV5-5
CASRMPGSNQPQHF
>TRBJ1-5|TRBV18
CASSPPGRSNQPQHF
>TRBJ2-5|TRBV19
CASRDPGTRKETQYF
>TRBJ1-1|TRBV20-1
CSARTPQVNTEAFF
>TRBJ2-1|TRBV9
CASSVAGAGAYNEQFF
>TRBJ1-1|TRBV5-6
CASSFPSGYEAFF
>TRBJ1-6|TRBV18
CAGSPSGGSNSPLHF
>TRBJ1-1|TRBV6-2/TRBV6-3
CASTSPPTEAFF
>TRBJ1-2|TRBV4-1
CASSQDRGESYGYTF
>TRBJ2-5|TRBV4-3
CASSQSGAEGETQYF
>TRBJ1-5|TRBV6-1
CASSVKRNRGYGQPQHF
>TRBJ2-3|TRBV7-9
CASSSRQRENTDTQYF